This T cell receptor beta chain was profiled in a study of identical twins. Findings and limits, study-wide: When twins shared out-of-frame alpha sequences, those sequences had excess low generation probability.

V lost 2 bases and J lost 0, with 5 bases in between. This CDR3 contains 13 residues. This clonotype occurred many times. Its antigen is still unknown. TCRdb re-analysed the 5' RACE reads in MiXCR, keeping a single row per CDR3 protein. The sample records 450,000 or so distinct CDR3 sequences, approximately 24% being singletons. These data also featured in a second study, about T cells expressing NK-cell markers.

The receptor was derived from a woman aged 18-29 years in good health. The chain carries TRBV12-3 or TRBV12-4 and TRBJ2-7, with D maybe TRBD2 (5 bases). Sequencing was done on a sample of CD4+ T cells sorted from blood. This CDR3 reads CASSLSGSYEQYF. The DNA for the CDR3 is TGTGCCAGCAGTTTAAGCGGCTCCTACGAGCAGTACTTC.